Presented here are 18 T cell receptor beta chains from one specimen sequenced in a study of cytomegalovirus exposure and HLA in healthy donors. It was with 60 Vbeta and 13 Jbeta primers that the PCR ran. TCRdb's copy holds only in-frame clones and misses some; the assay was immunoSEQ multiplex PCR. The sample contains fewer than 60,000 clones, 72% of which appear only once. Sample: PBMCs. These receptors all come from a woman between 45 and 65 years old in good health and CMV-seropositive.

The gene calls are TRBV5-1 and TRBJ2-2, with D possibly matching TRBD1 (5 bases). Germline loops: CDR1 SGHRS, CDR2 YFSETQ. Trimming removed 4 bases at V and 7 bases at J, with 11 bases between. The CDR3 has 13 residues. The CDR3 DNA sequence: TGCGCCAGCAGCCCCAGGGTTGACGGGGAGCTGTTTTTT. It specifies CASSPRVDGELFF.

This sequence joins TRBV6-6 and TRBJ2-1; 10 bases fit TRBD1. CDR1 is MNHNY and CDR2 is SVGAGI in the germline V gene (reference sequence). The ends lost 4 bases at V and 12 bases at J; junction bases unmatched: 12. The length of the CDR3 is 15 residues. The CDR3 sequence is CASSFGTGDRDGQFF. The DNA for the CDR3 is TGTGCCAGCAGTTTCGGGACAGGGGATCGTGACGGGCAGTTCTTC.

The rearrangement joins TRBV7-6 to TRBJ2-7, with unresolved D. V was cut by 2 bases and J by 3 bases, with 14 bases left in between. Germline CDR1 and CDR2: SGHVS and FNYEAQ. The CDR3 spans 15 residues. CDR3 residues: CASSLKPGLSYEQYF. As DNA, the CDR3 is TGTGCCAGCAGCTTAAAGCCGGGTTTAAGCTACGAGCAGTACTTC.

V usage is TRBV7-2 and J usage is TRBJ2-7; 9 bases are shared with TRBD1. In germline, CDR1 is SGHTA, CDR2 FQGNSA. The CDR3 consists of 17 residues. V lost 5 bases and J lost 7; bases outside the gene matches: 18. CDR3 sequence (DNA): TGTGCCAGCAGCCCTTATGGGACCAACAGGGGGCGGGGGGAGCAGTACTTC. As protein: CASSPYGTNRGRGEQYF. The whole variable domain, filled in from reference TRBV7-2 and TRBJ2-7, reads GAGVSQSPSNKVTEKGKDVELRCDPISGHTALYWYRQSLGQGLEFLIYFQGNSAPDKSGLPSDRFSAERTGGSVSTLTIQRTQQEDSAVYLCASSPYGTNRGRGEQYFGPGTRLTVT.

This chain connects TRBV28 to TRBJ2-7; 8 bases fit TRBD1. CDR3 length equals 15 residues. Germline V gene data show CDR1 as MDHEN and CDR2 as SYDVKM. V gave up 7 bases and J gave up 2 bases; unmatched junction bases: 10. The CDR3 nucleotides are TGTGCCAGCAAAACCTCAGGGGGCGGCCCCTACGAGCAGTACTTC. Its translation is CASKTSGGGPYEQYF.

This chain joins TRBV15 and TRBJ1-1; D is unclear. Germline V gives CDR1 LNHNV, CDR2 YYDKDF (reference sequence). Trimming removed 3 bases at V and 10 bases at J, with 12 bases between. The CDR3 length is 12 residues. CDR3: CATSSGSKLAFF. The CDR3 nucleotides are TGTGCCACCAGCAGCGGTTCTAAGCTAGCTTTCTTT.

This chain links TRBV21-1 with TRBJ2-3; TRBD2, as called in the table, went unchecked against the DNA. TRBV21-1 is reported as a pseudogene. CDR3 length: 16 residues. The CDR3 reads CARGGLSGSPTDTQYF. The CDR3 nucleotides read TGTGCCAGGGGGGGACTTAGCGGGAGCCCCACAGATACGCAGTATTTT.

The genes are TRBV28 and TRBJ2-1; 10 nucleotides align to TRBD2. J gave up 6 bases and V 4 bases, and 9 bases lay outside the gene matches. Germline CDR1 MDHEN, CDR2 SYDVKM. This CDR3 contains 16 residues. Here the CDR3 DNA reads TGTGCCAGCAGTTCCCCCTCTAGCGGGAGTTTCAATGAGCAGTTCTTC. Translated: CASSSPSSGSFNEQFF.

In nucleotides, the CDR3 is TGTGCCAGCAGGCACGGGAGCTCCTACGAGCAGTACTTC. Protein sequence: CASRHGSSYEQYF. The chain combines TRBV7-2 with TRBJ2-7; D might be TRBD2 (6 bases). CDR1 and CDR2 (germline): SGHTA, FQGNSA. V lost 6 bases to trimming and J lost 0 bases, with 9 bases between them. The CDR3 consists of 13 residues.

The chain employs TRBV29-1 and TRBJ1-5; possible D gene TRBD1, 5 bases. The germline gives CDR1 SQVTM, CDR2 ANQGSEA. V lost 5 bases and J 9 bases, leaving 23 bases between the germline ends. The CDR3 is made up of 15 amino acids. Written as DNA, the CDR3 is TGCAGCGTTCCACAACAGGACGGCGCGGCGTGGCCCCAGCATTTT. Amino acids: CSVPQQDGAAWPQHF.

This chain links TRBV11-2 with TRBJ2-7; 8 positions agree with TRBD2. The V and J ends lost 2 bases and 4 bases, in that order; junction bases with no gene match: 7. The germline CDR1 and CDR2 sequences are SGHAT and FQNNGV. This CDR3 has 15 amino acids. The CDR3 region has the DNA TGTGCCAGCAGCTTATACGGGAGGGAGGGGTACGAGCAGTACTTC. It codes for CASSLYGREGYEQYF.

The chain combines TRBV5-6 with TRBJ2-5; the D is unclear. The DNA end lines up better with TRBJ2-7; the J call may be wrong. Germline CDR1 SGHDT, CDR2 YYEEEE. The CDR3 length is 13 residues. As DNA, the CDR3 is TGTGCCAGCAGCAGAGACACCCGCTACGAGCAGTACTTC. Amino acids: CASSRDTRYEQYF.

The rearrangement links TRBV28 to TRBJ2-3; 7 bases map to TRBD1. J gave up 5 bases and V 2 bases, and 7 bases lay outside the gene matches. Germline assignment: CDR1 MDHEN and CDR2 SYDVKM. This CDR3 comprises 15 residues. The CDR3 is CASSLGRGPGDTQYF. The CDR3 nucleotides are TGTGCCAGCAGTTTAGGAAGGGGGCCAGGAGATACGCAGTATTTT.

This clone was seen only a few times. V and J are TRBV2 and TRBJ2-5, with 8 bases lining up with TRBD2. Trimming cost V 0 bases and J 10 bases; bases outside gene matches: 7. Germline assignment: CDR1 SNHLY and CDR2 FYNNEI. The CDR3 is 14 amino acids. CDR3 nucleotide sequence: TGTGCCAGCAGTGAAGCGCCCGGGGGGGTAGGCCAGTACTTC. Its translation: CASSEAPGGVGQYF.

The sample holds one count of this clone. The chain joins TRBV30 to TRBJ2-3, with a tentative D call TRBD2 (6 bases). This CDR3 has 14 residues. Germline V lookup: CDR1 GTSNPN, CDR2 SVGIG (reference sequence). Trimming took 1 base from V and 0 from J, leaving 8 bases between them. The CDR3 DNA reads TGTGCCTGGAGTGAGGGGACTAGCACAGATACGCAGTATTTT. It encodes CAWSEGTSTDTQYF. Using reference TRBV30 and TRBJ2-3 for the parts outside the CDR3, the full variable domain is SQTIHQWPATLVQPVGSPLSLECTVEGTSNPNLYWYRQAAGRGLQLLFYSVGIGQISSEVPQNLSASRPQDRQFILSSKKLLLSDSGFYLCAWSEGTSTDTQYFGPGTRLTVL.

The gene calls are TRBV6-6 and TRBJ2-7, with 7 bases matching TRBD2. The CDR3 contains 16 residues. CDR1 is MNHNY and CDR2 is SVGAGI in the germline V gene (reference sequence). V dropped 2 bases and J dropped 3; count of bases not matched to a gene: 10. CDR3 sequence reads: CASSYKEGGVLYEQYF. CDR3 nucleotides: TGTGCCAGCAGTTACAAGGAGGGAGGGGTCCTCTACGAGCAGTACTTC.

The gene calls are TRBV28 and TRBJ1-5; the D gene is possibly TRBD1 (5 bases). Germline V lookup: CDR1 MDHEN, CDR2 SYDVKM. The CDR3 is 13 amino acids. The germline V and J ends were trimmed by 6 bases and 4 bases, with 10 bases remaining between them. CDR3 DNA sequence: TGTGCCAGCAGATCCCCAGGGAATCAGCCCCAGCATTTT. Translated, it gives CASRSPGNQPQHF.

CDR3 protein: CATSIEAGATDTQYF. The CDR3 region has the DNA TGTGCCACCAGCATAGAGGCGGGGGCCACAGATACGCAGTATTTT. This sequence joins TRBV15 and TRBJ2-3, with a weak D call TRBD2 (7 bases). V shed 4 bases and J shed 2 bases, with 13 bases lying between them. The CDR3 consists of 15 residues. CDR1 is LNHNV and CDR2 is YYDKDF in the germline V gene (reference sequence).